This TCR beta chain was found in a study of T cells in Graves' hyperthyroidism and ophthalmopathy (dated by TCRdb to between 2018 and 2021). As for the study more broadly: To identify TCR V-J signatures that set the groups apart, the researchers used a discovery cohort of 95 to 100 patients, made up of around 40 with Graves' ophthalmopathy and 55 to 65 with stable Graves' hyperthyroidism. An independent validation cohort of under 20 hyperthyroidism patients and approximately 15 patients who later progressed to ophthalmopathy tested prospective prediction of ophthalmopathy. The 100 or so discovery patients were randomly split 7:3 into training and test sets. The study also compared thyroid tissue and blood T-cell repertoires from 6 or 7 Graves' hyperthyroidism patients. Following sampling, methimazole starting at 30 mg daily was given to hyperthyroidism patients, and high-dose intravenous methylprednisolone was given to ophthalmopathy patients. The paper describes TCR Vbeta CDR3 sequencing of about 140 peripheral blood samples, made up of 43 ophthalmopathy patients, 70 to 75 hyperthyroidism patients and 17 progressor patients. What the research found in general, with its limitations: Most expanded thyroid clonotypes (frequency above 0.001) were also detected in blood, a finding suggesting that blood repertoires may reflect thyroid immune responses. Sample size was not statistically predetermined, and blinding of investigators to group allocation was not performed. In validation, the model predicted progression to ophthalmopathy with roughly 66% sensitivity and about 72% specificity, a median of approximately 6.5 months before onset. Ophthalmopathy was separated from stable hyperthyroidism by a 13 V-J signature model, with approximately 90% sensitivity and approximately 81% specificity obtained in cross-validation and 80%/75% obtained in testing.

Only one count was recorded for this clonotype. Which antigen it targets is not known. Base qualities are not provided; no much larger clone lies one nucleotide away. One read yields weak evidence. Its CDR3 holds 15 amino acids, cysteine through phenylalanine. Only the CDR3 portion is preserved as DNA: 45 bases, with reading frame beginning at the first base. From the germline V gene, CDR1 is ENHRY and CDR2 is SYGVKD. Unmatched junction bases come to 5, with V trimmed by 4 bases and J by 4 bases. A patient counted as having stable Graves' hyperthyroidism if no progression to ophthalmopathy occurred over 18 months of follow-up. The hyperthyroidism patients were between 18 and 65 years old and newly diagnosed, with a disease duration of less than 2 months. The study excluded patients with uncontrolled infections, other autoimmune diseases, pregnancy or lactation. Clinical symptoms, serum thyroxine and TRAb, thyroid ultrasound, and orbital computed tomography formed the basis for the diagnoses. Trizol reagent was used to extract total RNA, and RNA quality was then checked on an Agilent 2100 Bioanalyzer.

Amplification of TCR beta CDR3 regions was carried out from RNA transcripts. The first round of RT-PCR for the TCR CDR3 was performed with the HTBI primer set and the Qiagen OneStep RT-PCR kit. A second multiplex PCR round built the libraries, followed by size selection and purification. Sequencing of the libraries was done on an Illumina HiSeq2000 using paired-end 100 bp reads. As for the authors' bioinformatics: SOAPnuke was used to process the raw data, removing reads that contained adapters or uncalled bases, had a mean Phred below 15, or lacked an exact match to the constant primer or identifier. COPE v1.2.5 was used to merge the high-quality paired reads, and each unique nucleotide sequence was defined as a clonotype. Clonotypes were aligned to IMGT TRBV, TRBD and TRBJ reference segments using MiTCR v1.1. Only V-J combinations with frequency above 0.0001, covering 99% to 99.2% of repertoires, were analysed. The TCS score was defined as the ratio of F50 (clonal expansion) to E x V (chaos), calculated using BLOSUM62-based TCRdist between CDR3 peptides within each V-J. Welch's t-statistics and random forest reduced 450 to 600 V-J features to fewer than 15, which were used in a naive Bayes classifier (R e1071). TCRdb ran its own pipeline on the public reads, namely fastp trimming at Q25 and MiXCR clone calling, and kept in-frame beta chains. Duplicate CDR3 protein sequences are folded into a single record with the most common DNA and genes. TCRdb, rather than the study authors, made the V and J calls. This sample gives hundreds of thousands of distinct CDR3 sequences in total; around 42% of them show up just once. The top ten hold roughly 8.2% of the sample.

The origin of this receptor is a woman aged 18-29 years with Graves' hyperthyroidism. Donor details come from another sample of the same person, matched by shared clones. The sample taken for sequencing was peripheral blood or thyroid tissue (not recorded which). Rearrangement joined TRBV10-3 to TRBJ2-5, and TRBD2 matches 11 of the central bases. This receptor carries the CDR3 CAISARLAGRETQYF. The nucleotide sequence is TGTGCCATCAGTGCTAGACTAGCGGGAAGAGAGACCCAGTACTTC.